Detailed here is one T cell receptor (beta chain). The clone's antigen remains unknown. Qualities for individual bases were not recorded, and no much larger clone is one base off. TCRbeta CDR3 regions were amplified from genomic DNA by means of the immunoSEQ Assay, a bias-controlled multiplex PCR. The authors' pipeline ran thus. Within the assay, amplification of reference gene primers was used to estimate how many nucleated cells each sample contained. Sequence reads were collapsed and filtered to measure the absolute abundance of every unique TCRbeta CDR3 rearrangement. For each sample, productive Simpson clonality was calculated as the square root of Simpson's diversity index across productive rearrangements. Imported from immuneACCESS, the table was reduced by TCRdb to in-frame sequences with V and J called. These copies leave out some clones; in studies compared against another copy, an unresolved V gene accounts for under half, and the cause of the remainder is not known. For V, J and clone size, that table is used; D and trimming come from the DNA. The sample yields nearly 400,000 clones; just under 90% were counted once. The ten biggest clones cover 1.5% to 2% of the sample.

The sample belongs to a study of blood T cell repertoires in COVID-19 (dated by TCRdb to the early 2020s). Regarding the research as a whole: Collaborator samples came from the United States, Italy and Spain and covered acute and convalescent phases of COVID-19. Subjects who had been exposed to COVID-19, were actively infected with it, or had recovered from it provided the deeply sampled blood TCRbeta repertoires that made up the dataset. Samples came from the ongoing ImmuneRACE study (first 160 participants) plus 1,254 subjects from 6 global collaborators. Where HLA class I and class II types were available, the types were taken from metadata supplied by the sample provider, not from assay-based typing. The prospective study material was composed of cDNA or gDNA derived from T cells, B-cell-depleted T cells, or PBMCs. Nearly every sample came with metadata listing a de-identified subject ID, COVID-19 status, age in years and sex. The repertoires were released in a freely available public database intended as a resource for research on the immune response to SARS-CoV-2. General conclusions and limits of the study: The amount of clinical and demographic metadata varied by source and participant and was provided uncurated.

Participants in the prospective study were enrolled through a virtual design, were aged about 18 to 100 years, and lived in approximately 25 United States geographic areas. In the prospective study, participants were assigned to cohorts based on the clinical history participants reported in a screening survey and a study questionnaire. Recovered participants in ImmuneRACE Cohort 3 were defined as having two consecutive negative NP/OP PCR tests, clearance from a healthcare professional, or resolution of symptoms. In the prospective study, mobile phlebotomists collected whole blood, serum and a nasopharyngeal or oropharyngeal swab from each participant. Additional blood draws and questionnaires over an approximately two-month period could optionally be provided by prospective study participants. Before DNA extraction, blood samples from the prospective study were shipped at room temperature or frozen.

Taken from cysteine to phenylalanine, the CDR3 has 14 residues. Left in the record is the CDR3 DNA by itself, 42 bases read in frame from the first base. The V end loses 3 bases and the J end loses 4 bases, and a stretch of 13 bases separates them. For CDR1 and CDR2, the germline V gene (reference sequence) lists SGHNT and YYREEE. The sample consisted of PBMCs or T cells enriched from blood (not recorded which). This TCR was recovered from a woman aged 25-40 years who had recovered from COVID-19. Here the chain combines TRBV5-4 and TRBJ1-2, and perhaps TRBD1 as D gene, on 6 matching bases. The CDR3 amino acid sequence is: CASSSRGAGYGYTF. Read as DNA, the sequence is TGTGCCAGCAGCTCCAGGGGTGCTGGCTATGGCTACACCTTC.